This TCR beta chain stems from a study of blood T cells in healthy people across ages. The study, taken as a whole, reports: Percentage of naive T cells showed a strong correlation with TCR beta diversity. Naive and antigen-experienced cells could not be conclusively compared, given unsorted PBMCs. With donor CMV status unknown, expanded clonotype changes were possibly confounded.

The germline V gene encodes CDR1 SGHRS and CDR2 YFSETQ. This CDR3 region has 15 residues. V was clipped by 5 bases and J by 11 bases, with 25 bases between them. The sample, approximately 10 milliliters of peripheral blood, was drawn from each donor. A word on this clonotype: The antigen remains undetermined. With a much larger clone just one base away, this may be a read error.

With a J-beta primer mix and a sample-barcoded 5' primer, a second PCR ran about 7 to 12 cycles. One entry per CDR3 protein results from TCRdb running MiXCR on the 5' RACE reads. The sample holds hundreds of thousands of distinct CDR3 sequences, about 42% seen once. Sequenced input: blood. This chain uses TRBV5-1 with TRBJ2-5, with D possibly being TRBD1 or TRBD2 (5 bases each). This receptor was taken from a woman between 55 and 75 years old in good health. The CDR3 reads CASRPLGRRDDGQYF. CDR3 DNA: TGCGCCAGCAGGCCTTTGGGGCGCCGGGATGACGGGCAGTACTTC.